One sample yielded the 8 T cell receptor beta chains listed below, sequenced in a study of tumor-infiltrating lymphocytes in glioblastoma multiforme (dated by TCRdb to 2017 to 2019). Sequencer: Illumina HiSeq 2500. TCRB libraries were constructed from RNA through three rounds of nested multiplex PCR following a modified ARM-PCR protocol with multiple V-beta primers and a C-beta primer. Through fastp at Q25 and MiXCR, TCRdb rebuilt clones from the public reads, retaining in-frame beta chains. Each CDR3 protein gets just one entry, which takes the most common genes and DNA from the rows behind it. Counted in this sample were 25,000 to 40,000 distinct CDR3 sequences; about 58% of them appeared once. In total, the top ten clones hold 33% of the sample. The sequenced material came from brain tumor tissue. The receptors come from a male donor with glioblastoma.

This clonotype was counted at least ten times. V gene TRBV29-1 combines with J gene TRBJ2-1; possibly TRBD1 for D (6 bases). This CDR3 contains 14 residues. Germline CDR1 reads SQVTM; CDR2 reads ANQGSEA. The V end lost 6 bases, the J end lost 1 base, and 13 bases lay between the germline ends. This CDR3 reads CSVTGSGSYNEQFF. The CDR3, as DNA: TGCAGCGTAACAGGGTCAGGGTCCTACAATGAGCAGTTCTTC.

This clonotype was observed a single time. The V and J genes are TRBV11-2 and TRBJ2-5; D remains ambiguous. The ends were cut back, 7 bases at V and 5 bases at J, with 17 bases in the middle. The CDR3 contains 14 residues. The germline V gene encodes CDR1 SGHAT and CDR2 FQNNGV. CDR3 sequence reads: CASNSSVGRETQYF. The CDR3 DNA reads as TGTGCCAGCAACTCCTCGGTCGGGCGGGAGACCCAGTACTTC. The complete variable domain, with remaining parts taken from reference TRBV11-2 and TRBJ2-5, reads EAGVAQSPRYKIIEKRQSVAFWCNPISGHATLYWYQQILGQGPKLLIQFQNNGVVDDSQLPKDRFSAERLKGVDSTLKIQPAKLEDSAVYLCASNSSVGRETQYFGPGTRLLVL.

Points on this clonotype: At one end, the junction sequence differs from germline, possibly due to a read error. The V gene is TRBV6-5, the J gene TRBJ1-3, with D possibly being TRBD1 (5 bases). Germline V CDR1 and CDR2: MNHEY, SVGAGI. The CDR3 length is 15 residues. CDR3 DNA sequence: TGTGCTAGCAGTTCTCCAGGGTTATCTGGAAACACCATATATTTT. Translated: CASSSPGLSGNTIYF.

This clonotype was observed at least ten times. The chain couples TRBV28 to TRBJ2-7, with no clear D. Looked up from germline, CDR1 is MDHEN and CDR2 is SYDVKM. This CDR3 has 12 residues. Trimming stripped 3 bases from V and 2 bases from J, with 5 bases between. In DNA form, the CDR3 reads TGTGCCAGCAGTTTTTTGACCTACGAGCAGTACTTC. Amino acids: CASSFLTYEQYF. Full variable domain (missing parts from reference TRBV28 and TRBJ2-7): DVKVTQSSRYLVKRTGEKVFLECVQDMDHENMFWYRQDPGLGLRLIYFSYDVKMKEKGDIPEGYSVSREKKERFSLILESASTNQTSMYLCASSFLTYEQYFGPGTRLTVT.

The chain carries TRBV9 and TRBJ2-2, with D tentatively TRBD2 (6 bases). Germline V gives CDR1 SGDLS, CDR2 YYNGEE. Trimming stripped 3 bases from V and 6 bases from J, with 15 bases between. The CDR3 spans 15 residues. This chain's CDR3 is CASSALTSRAGELFF. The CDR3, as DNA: TGTGCCAGCAGCGCCTTGACTAGTCGGGCCGGGGAGCTGTTTTTT.

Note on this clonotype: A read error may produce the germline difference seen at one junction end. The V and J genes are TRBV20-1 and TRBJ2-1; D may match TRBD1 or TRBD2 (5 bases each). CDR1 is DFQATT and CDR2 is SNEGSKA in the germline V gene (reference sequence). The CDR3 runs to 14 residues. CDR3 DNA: TGCAGTGCTAGAGATGAGGCAGGGCTATATGAGCGGTACTTC. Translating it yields CSARDEAGLYERYF.

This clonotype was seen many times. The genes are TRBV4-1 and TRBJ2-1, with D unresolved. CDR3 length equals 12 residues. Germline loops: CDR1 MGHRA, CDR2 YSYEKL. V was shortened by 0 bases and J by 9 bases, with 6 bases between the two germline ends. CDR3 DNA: TGCGCCAGCAGCCAAGATAGGGTTGAGCAGTTCTTC. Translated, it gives CASSQDRVEQFF.

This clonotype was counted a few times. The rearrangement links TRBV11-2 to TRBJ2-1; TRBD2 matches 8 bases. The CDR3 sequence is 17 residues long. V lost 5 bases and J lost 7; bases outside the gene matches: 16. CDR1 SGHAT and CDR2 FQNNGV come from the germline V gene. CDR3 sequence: CASSPNFGAGGANEQFF. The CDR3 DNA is TGTGCCAGCAGCCCGAACTTCGGGGCGGGGGGAGCTAATGAGCAGTTCTTC.